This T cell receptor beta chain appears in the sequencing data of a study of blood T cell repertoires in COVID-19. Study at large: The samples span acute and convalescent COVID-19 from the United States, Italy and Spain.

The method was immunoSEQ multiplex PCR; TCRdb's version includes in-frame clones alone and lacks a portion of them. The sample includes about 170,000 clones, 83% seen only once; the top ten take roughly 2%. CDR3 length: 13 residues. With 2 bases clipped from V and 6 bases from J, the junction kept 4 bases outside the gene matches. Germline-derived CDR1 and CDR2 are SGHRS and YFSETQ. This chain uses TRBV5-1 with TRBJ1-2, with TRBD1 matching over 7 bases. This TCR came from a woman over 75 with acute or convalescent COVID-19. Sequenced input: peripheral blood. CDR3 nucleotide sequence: TGCGCCAGCAGCTTAACCGGGACAGATGGCTACACCTTC. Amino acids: CASSLTGTDGYTF.